This T cell receptor (beta chain) was sequenced during a study of cytomegalovirus exposure and HLA in healthy donors. Overall study findings and caveats: Donors were assumed by presence/absence analyses to have roughly uniform sequencing depth. Most TCR beta V segments were productive about 87% or about 30% of the time in an earlier analysis.

PCR involved 60 Vbeta and 13 Jbeta primers. Authors' methods: There were around 78 million unique TCR beta chains by a later count, and about 12 million of them were shared. Using immunoSEQ multiplex PCR, the repertoire was profiled, and TCRdb retains in-frame clones only, with some absent. The V and J calls and clone size are taken from that table; D and trimming were inferred from the DNA. The table lists 150,000 or so clones, nearly 80% of them singletons, with approximately 15% in the top ten. In its sample, this clone was seen once. What it recognizes is unknown. The germline V and J ends were trimmed by 7 bases and 5 bases, with 19 bases remaining between them. CDR1 MDHEN and CDR2 SYDVKM come from the germline V gene. The CDR3 has 15 residues.

The sequenced sample was PBMCs. This TCR derives from a woman aged 40 to 55 in good health and CMV-seronegative. The J gene is TRBJ2-3, the V gene TRBV28; possible D gene TRBD1, 7 bases. CDR3 amino acids: CASTGRGVQRDTQYF. DNA of the CDR3: TGTGCCAGCACCGGCAGGGGGGTACAGAGAGATACGCAGTATTTT.